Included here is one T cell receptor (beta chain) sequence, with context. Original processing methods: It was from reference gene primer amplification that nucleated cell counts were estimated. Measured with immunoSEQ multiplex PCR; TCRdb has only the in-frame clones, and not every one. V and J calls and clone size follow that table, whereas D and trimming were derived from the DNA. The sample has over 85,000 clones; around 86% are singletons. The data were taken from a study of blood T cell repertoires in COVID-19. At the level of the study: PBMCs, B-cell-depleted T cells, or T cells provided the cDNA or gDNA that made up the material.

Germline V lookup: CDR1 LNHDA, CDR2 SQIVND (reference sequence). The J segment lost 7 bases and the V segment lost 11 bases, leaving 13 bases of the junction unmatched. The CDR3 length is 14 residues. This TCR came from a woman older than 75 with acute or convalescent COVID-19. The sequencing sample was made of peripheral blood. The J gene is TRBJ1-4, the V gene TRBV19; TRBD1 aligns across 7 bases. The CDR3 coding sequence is TGTGCCTCCAAAGGGCCAGGGGGACTTGAAAAACTGTTTTTT. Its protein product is CASKGPGGLEKLFF.